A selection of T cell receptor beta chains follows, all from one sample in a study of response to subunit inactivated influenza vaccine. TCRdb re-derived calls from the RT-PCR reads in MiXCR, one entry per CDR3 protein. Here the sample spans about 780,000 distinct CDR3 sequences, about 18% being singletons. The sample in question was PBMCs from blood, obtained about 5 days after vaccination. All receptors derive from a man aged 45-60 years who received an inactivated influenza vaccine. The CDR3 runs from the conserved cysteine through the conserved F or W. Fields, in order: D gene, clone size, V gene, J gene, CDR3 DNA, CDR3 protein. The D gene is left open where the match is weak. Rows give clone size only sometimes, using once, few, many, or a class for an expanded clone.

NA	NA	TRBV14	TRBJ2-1	TGTGCCAGCAGCTCCCCGGGACTGCACAATGAGCAGTTCTTC	CASSSPGLHNEQFF
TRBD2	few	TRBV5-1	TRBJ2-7	TGCGCCAGCAGCTTTCTAGCGGGGCAAACCTACGAGCAGTACTTC	CASSFLAGQTYEQYF
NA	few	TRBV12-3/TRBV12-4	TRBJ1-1	TGTGCCAGCAGTTTTGGCGGGCACCCGAACACTGAAGCTTTCTTT	CASSFGGHPNTEAFF
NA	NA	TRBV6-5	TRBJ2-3	TGTGCCAGCAGTTACGCTGTCGGGAGAAGAACAGATACGCAGTATTTT	CASSYAVGRRTDTQYF
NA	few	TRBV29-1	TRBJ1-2	TGCAGCGTTGTGTGGGTAGCGGATCTCTATGGCTACACCTTC	CSVVWVADLYGYTF
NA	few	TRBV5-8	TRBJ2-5	TGTGCCACCCAAGGAAGGGCGGGGGAGACCCAGTACTTC	CATQGRAGETQYF
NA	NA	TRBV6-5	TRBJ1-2	TGTGCCAGCAGAGGTTCTGTGGGCTACACCTTC	CASRGSVGYTF
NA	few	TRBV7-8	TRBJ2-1	TGTGCCAGCAGCTTACGCAGGGACTACAATGAGCAGTTCTTC	CASSLRRDYNEQFF
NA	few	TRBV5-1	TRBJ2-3	TGCGCCAGCAGCTCCCAGGTTACAAGTGGCACAGATACGCAGTATTTT	CASSSQVTSGTDTQYF
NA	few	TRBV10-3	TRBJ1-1	TGTGCCATCAGTGAGTCAAGGGCGCCGTCAGCTTTCTTT	CAISESRAPSAFF
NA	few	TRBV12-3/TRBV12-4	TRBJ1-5	TGTGCCAGCAGCTGGGGGGGGCAGCCCCAGCATTTT	CASSWGGQPQHF
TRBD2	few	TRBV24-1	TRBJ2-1	TGTGCCACCAGTGCTACTAGCGGGAGGTCCTACAATGAGCAGTTCTTC	CATSATSGRSYNEQFF
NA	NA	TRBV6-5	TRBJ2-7	TGTGCCAGCAGTTACTCCCCGGAGTCCTACGAGCAGTACTTC	CASSYSPESYEQYF